The entry that follows covers one T cell receptor beta chain sequence. This clonotype was detected ten times or more. This clone's antigen is unknown. Since a much larger clone is just one base distant, this may be a read error. Likely a read error: the CDR3 ends without its conserved phenylalanine or tryptophan. This record belongs to a study of immune aging and cytomegalovirus after organ transplant listed by TCRdb under 2021. Background for the entire study: Every transplant recipient was given three-drug immunosuppression consisting of prednisone, tacrolimus, and mycophenolate.

Library preparation employed single-cell sequencing. TCRdb names Illumina NovaSeq 6000 as the instrument used. For cell capture and library preparation, the team used the BD Rhapsody Targeted mRNA and AbSeq Reagent Kit in a microwell format. Libraries were prepared to cover TCR, sample tags, AbSeq, and targeted mRNA from the Human T-Cell Expression Panel plus custom TOX and TOX2 primers. An Illumina NovaSeq was used to sequence the libraries. On the authors' methods: The analysis covered about 10,000 cells in total, of which over 7,000 were CD8 T cells and approximately 4,500 were CD8 T cells with an identifiable TCR CDR3. The BD Rhapsody Targeted Analysis Pipeline, including V(D)J processing, was run on the Seven Bridges Genomics platform to process the raw data. Quality control, Sample Tag demultiplexing with Lex-BDSMK, clone identification with VDJ Explorer, and Seurat clustering were performed in SeqGeq 1.6.0. Clones comprising <1% of CD8 T cells were considered non-expanded; clones comprising >2.5% of the sample were considered clonal expansions. TCRdb reran the public reads through fastp at Q25 and MiXCR, keeping productive beta chains. CDR3 protein sequences are deduplicated, and each keeps its most common genes and DNA. In this record, the V and J calls reflect TCRdb's handling and not the investigators' own analysis. Here the sample has tens of thousands of distinct CDR3 sequences; around 34% occur a single time. Together, the top ten hold under 30% of the sample.

What the study reported, not specific to this receptor: A larger share of large clones was made up of TEMRA cells, and in the seven largest clones (around 1,900 cells) aged and TEMRA cells were gained while TCM cells were lost. Following viremia, cells with an aged phenotype rose post-transplant no matter the clone size, with the increase showing up earlier in large clones (days 200-264) than in small clones. CD57 was not measured in the sequencing data, so a conservative gene-based aging definition was used instead.

This specimen's time point label, interpreted: five sample-tagged time points from pre-transplant (day -1) to day 368 post-transplant, pooled. Thawed PBMC were stimulated with a CMV IE-1 overlapping peptide library for 12 hours, with no transport inhibitors added. After thawing, cells rested overnight before stimulation in R10 medium with CD28/CD49d costimulation. The IE-1 peptide library consisted of 15-amino-acid peptides overlapping by 11 amino acids. Each time point was barcoded using BD Single-Cell Multiplexing Kit Sample Tags, after which the barcoded samples were pooled and stained with oligo-conjugated anti-CD45RA plus sorting antibodies. A BD FACSAria III was used to sort CMV-responsive CD8+CD137+ and CD4+CD154+ T cells at 4-way purity. Blood was drawn into EDTA vacutainers and was processed by Ficoll gradient within 1-24 hours. Between the V and J ends, shortened by 6 bases and 2 bases respectively, the junction contains 10 bases. The CDR3 is 13 residues long, ends included. Only the CDR3 portion is preserved as DNA: 39 bases, with reading frame beginning at the first base. Per the germline V gene, ENHRY is the CDR1 and SYGVKD is the CDR2.

The rearrangement joined TRBV10-3 to TRBJ1-2; TRBD1 might be the D gene, on 5 matching bases. Sequenced here: CMV peptide-activated CD4+ and CD8+ T cells sorted from blood, sampled at five time points, pooled. Per the publication, the cell subset or site label means: sorted CD8+CD137+ and CD4+CD154+ T cells after approximately 12 h CMV IE-1 peptide stimulation. This sequence was found in a female donor who had a heart transplant and CMV viremia. The CDR3 has the sequence CAISPTANYGYTL. The nucleotide sequence is given as TGTGCCATCAGCCCGACAGCGAACTATGGCTACACCCTC.